Listed below are T cell receptor beta chains from one sample, sequenced in a study of T cells after yellow fever vaccination. TCRdb itself ran the 5' RACE reads through MiXCR, one entry per CDR3 protein. Of about 130,000 distinct CDR3 sequences in the sample, 8.9% were seen once. The specimen was CD8+ T cells sorted from PBMCs, collected on the day of the yellow fever booster vaccination. Every receptor here comes from a man in his late teens or twenties who received the YFV17D yellow fever vaccine. Each CDR3 is given with its conserved first and last residue. The size field is filled for only some rows; it gives once, few, many or a size class.

v_gene,abundance,CDR3aa
TRBV7-9,many,CASSLADGGSSYNEQFF
TRBV27,.,CASSGGLPYEQYF
TRBV15,few,CATRLGLAGLDTQYF
TRBV4-3,.,CASSQEVGWNEQFF
TRBV7-9,.,CASSSVGLGREQYF
TRBV6-5,many,CASSPWDGNTGELFF
TRBV30,.,CAWSVGTVYGYTF
TRBV2,once,CASSLRPDTQYEQYF
TRBV4-1,few,CASSQDPDSYGYTF
TRBV7-6,few,CASSLNREARSTEAFF
TRBV5-1,.,CASSLGVSTDTQYF
TRBV9,.,CASSVVGLNTGELFF
TRBV6-2/TRBV6-3,few,CASSYPPRTGRGDEQYF
TRBV4-1,few,CASSRSMGVQNEQFF
TRBV4-3,few,CASSQLAGDLDNEQFF
TRBV4-1,many,CASSQAYGAGGNLETQYF
TRBV7-8,many,CASSPMGQTNYGYTF
TRBV4-1,.,CASSQGGQGYEQYF